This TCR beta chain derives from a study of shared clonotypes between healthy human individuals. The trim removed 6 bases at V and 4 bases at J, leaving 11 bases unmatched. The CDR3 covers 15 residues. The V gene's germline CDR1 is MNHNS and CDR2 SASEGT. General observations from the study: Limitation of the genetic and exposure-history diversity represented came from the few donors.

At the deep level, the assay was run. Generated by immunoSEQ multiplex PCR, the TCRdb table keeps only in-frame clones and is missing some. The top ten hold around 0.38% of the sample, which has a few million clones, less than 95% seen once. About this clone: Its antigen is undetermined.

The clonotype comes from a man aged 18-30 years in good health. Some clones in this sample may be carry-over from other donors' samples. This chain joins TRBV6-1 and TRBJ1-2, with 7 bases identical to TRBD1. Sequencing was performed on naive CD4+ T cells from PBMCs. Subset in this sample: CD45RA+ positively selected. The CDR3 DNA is TGTGCCAGCAGATCTAGGGAGGGGGCCAGCTATGGCTACACCTTC. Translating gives CASRSREGASYGYTF.